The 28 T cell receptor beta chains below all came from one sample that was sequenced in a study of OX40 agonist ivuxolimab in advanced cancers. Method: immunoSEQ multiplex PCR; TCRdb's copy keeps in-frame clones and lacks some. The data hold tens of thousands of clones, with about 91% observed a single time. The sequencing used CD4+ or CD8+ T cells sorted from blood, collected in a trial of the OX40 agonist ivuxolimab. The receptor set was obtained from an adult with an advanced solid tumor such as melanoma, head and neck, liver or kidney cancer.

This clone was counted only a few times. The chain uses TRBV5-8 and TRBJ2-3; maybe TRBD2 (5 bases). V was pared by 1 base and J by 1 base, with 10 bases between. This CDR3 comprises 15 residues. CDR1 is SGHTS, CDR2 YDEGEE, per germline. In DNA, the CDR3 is TGTGCCAGCAGCTTGTCTAGCCCACGCACAGATACGCAGTATTTT. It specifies CASSLSSPRTDTQYF.

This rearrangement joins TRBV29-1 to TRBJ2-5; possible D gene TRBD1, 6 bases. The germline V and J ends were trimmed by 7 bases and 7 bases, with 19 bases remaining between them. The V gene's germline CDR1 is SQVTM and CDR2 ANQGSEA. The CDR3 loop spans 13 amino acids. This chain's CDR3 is CSAKRGGSVTQYF. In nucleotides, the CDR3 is TGCAGCGCTAAGAGAGGGGGTTCGGTGACCCAGTACTTC.

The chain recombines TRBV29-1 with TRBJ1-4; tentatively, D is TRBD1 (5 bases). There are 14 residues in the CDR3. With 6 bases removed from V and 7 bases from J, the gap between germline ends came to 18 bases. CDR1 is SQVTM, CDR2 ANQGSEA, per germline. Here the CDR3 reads CSVRGAGNSEKLFF. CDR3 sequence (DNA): TGCAGCGTCAGAGGGGCAGGGAATAGTGAAAAACTGTTTTTT.

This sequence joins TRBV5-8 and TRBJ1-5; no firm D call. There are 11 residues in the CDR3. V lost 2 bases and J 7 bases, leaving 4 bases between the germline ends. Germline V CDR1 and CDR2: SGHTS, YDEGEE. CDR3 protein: CASSFIQPQHF. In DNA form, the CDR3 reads TGTGCCAGCAGCTTTATCCAGCCCCAGCATTTT.

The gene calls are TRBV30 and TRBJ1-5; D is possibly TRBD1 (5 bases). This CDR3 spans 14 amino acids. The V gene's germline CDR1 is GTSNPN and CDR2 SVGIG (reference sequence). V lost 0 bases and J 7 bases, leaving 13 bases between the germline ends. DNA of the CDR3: TGTGCCTGGAGTGTACTCGGTCCAGGGCAGCCCCAGCATTTT. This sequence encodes CAWSVLGPGQPQHF.

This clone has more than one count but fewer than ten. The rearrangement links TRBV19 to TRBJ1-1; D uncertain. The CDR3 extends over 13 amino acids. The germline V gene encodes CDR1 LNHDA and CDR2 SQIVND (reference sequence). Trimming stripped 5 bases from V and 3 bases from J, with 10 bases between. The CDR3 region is CASSADRDTEAFF. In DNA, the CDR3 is TGTGCCAGTAGTGCCGATCGGGACACTGAAGCTTTCTTT. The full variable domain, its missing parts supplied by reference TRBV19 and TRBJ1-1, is DGGITQSPKYLFRKEGQNVTLSCEQNLNHDAMYWYRQDPGQGLRLIYYSQIVNDFQKGDIAEGYSVSREKKESFPLTVTSAQKNPTAFYLCASSADRDTEAFFGQGTRLTVV.

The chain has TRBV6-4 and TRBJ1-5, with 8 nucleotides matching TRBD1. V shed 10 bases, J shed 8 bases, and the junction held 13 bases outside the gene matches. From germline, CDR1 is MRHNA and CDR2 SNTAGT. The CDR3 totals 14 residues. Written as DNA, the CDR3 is TGTGCCAACCCCGGGCAGGGGGCTTTAAAGCCCCAGCATTTT. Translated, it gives CANPGQGALKPQHF.

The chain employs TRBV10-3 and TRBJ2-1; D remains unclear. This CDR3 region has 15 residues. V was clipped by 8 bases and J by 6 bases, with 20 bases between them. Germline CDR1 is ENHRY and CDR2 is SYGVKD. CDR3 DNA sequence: TGTGCCATCGACCCCCAGACAAAAGGAGCCAATGAGCAGTTCTTC. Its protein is CAIDPQTKGANEQFF.

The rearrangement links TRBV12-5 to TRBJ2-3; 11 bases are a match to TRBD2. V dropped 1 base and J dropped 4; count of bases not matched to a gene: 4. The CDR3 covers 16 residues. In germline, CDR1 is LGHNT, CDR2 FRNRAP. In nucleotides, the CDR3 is TGTGCTAGTGGTTTGGGTGGGACTAGCGGTGCAGATACGCAGTATTTT. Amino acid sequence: CASGLGGTSGADTQYF.

The CDR3 coding sequence is TGTGCCAGCAGACAGGGGGCAGACTATGGCTACACCTTC. Encoded protein: CASRQGADYGYTF. The chain recombines TRBV6-6 with TRBJ1-2; 9 bases fit TRBD1. V dropped 6 bases and J dropped 3; count of bases not matched to a gene: 2. Per the germline V gene, CDR1 is MNHNY and CDR2 is SVGAGI (reference sequence). The CDR3 spans 13 residues.

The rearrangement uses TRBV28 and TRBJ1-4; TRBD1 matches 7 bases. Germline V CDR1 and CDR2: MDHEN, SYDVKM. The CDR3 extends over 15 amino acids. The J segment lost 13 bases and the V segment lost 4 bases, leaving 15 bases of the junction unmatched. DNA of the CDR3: TGTGCCAGCAGTTCCCTGGACAGGCGGCGGGGTAGACTGTTTTTT. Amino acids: CASSSLDRRRGRLFF.

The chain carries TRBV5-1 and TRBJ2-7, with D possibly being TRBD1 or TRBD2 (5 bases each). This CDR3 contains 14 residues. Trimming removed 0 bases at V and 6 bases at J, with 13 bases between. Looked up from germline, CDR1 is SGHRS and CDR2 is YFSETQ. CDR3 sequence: CASSLGGSRGEQYF. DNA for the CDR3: TGCGCCAGCAGCTTGGGGGGTTCGAGGGGCGAGCAGTACTTC.

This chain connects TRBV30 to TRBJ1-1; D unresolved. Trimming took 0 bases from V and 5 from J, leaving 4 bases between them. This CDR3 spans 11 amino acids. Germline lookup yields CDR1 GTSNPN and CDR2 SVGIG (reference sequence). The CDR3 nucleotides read TGTGCCTGGAGTGTTGGGACTGAAGCTTTCTTT. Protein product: CAWSVGTEAFF.

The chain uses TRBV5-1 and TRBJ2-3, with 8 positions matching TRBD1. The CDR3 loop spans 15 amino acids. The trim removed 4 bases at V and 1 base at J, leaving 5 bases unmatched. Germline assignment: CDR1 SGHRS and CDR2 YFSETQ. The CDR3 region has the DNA TGCGCCAGCAGCGATGGACAGGGCCGCACAGATACGCAGTATTTT. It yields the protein CASSDGQGRTDTQYF. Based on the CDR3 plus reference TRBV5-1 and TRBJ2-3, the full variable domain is KAGVTQTPRYLIKTRGQQVTLSCSPISGHRSVSWYQQTPGQGLQFLFEYFSETQRNKGNFPGRFSGRQFSNSRSEMNVSTLELGDSALYLCASSDGQGRTDTQYFGPGTRLTVL.

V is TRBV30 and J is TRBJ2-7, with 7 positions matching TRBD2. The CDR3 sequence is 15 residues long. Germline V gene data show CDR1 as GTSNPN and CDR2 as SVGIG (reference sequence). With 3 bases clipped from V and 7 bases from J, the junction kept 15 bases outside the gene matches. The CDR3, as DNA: TGTGCCTGGAGACGGAGAGCGGGGTCCCTGAGGGAGCAGTACTTC. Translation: CAWRRRAGSLREQYF. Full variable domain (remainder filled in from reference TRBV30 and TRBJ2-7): SQTIHQWPATLVQPVGSPLSLECTVEGTSNPNLYWYRQAAGRGLQLLFYSVGIGQISSEVPQNLSASRPQDRQFILSSKKLLLSDSGFYLCAWRRRAGSLREQYFGPGTRLTVT.

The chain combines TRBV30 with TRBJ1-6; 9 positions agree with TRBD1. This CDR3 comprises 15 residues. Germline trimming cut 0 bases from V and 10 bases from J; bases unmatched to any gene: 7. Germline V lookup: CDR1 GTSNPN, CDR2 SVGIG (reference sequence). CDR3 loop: CAWSVRGQGISPLHF. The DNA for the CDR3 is TGTGCCTGGAGTGTAAGGGGACAGGGTATCTCACCCCTCCACTTT.

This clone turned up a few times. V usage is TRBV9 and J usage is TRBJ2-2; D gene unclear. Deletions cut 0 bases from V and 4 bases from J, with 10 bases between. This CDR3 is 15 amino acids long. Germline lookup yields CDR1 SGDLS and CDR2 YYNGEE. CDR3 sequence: CASSVGVLATGELFF. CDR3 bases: TGTGCCAGCAGCGTAGGCGTCCTCGCCACCGGGGAGCTGTTTTTT.

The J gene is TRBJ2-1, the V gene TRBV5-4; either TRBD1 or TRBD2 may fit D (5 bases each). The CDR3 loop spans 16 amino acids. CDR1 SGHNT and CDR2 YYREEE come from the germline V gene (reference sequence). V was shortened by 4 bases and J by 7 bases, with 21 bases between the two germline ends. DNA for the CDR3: TGTGCCAGCAGCGCACAGGACCGAACTAGGGATAATGAGCAGTTCTTC. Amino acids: CASSAQDRTRDNEQFF.

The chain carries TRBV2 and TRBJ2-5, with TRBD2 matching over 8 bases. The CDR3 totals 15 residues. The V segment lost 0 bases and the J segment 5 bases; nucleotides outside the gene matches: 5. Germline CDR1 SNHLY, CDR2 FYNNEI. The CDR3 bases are TGTGCCAGCAGTGAAGCGGGACTAGTCGGCGAGACCCAGTACTTC. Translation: CASSEAGLVGETQYF. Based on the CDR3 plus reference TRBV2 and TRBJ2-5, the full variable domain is EPEVTQTPSHQVTQMGQEVILRCVPISNHLYFYWYRQILGQKVEFLVSFYNNEISEKSEIFDDQFSVERPDGSNFTLKIRSTKLEDSAMYFCASSEAGLVGETQYFGPGTRLLVL.

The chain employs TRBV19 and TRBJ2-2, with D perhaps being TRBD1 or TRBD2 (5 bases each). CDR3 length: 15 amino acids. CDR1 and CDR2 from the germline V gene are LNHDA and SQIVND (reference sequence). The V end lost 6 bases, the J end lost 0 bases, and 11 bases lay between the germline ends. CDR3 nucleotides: TGTGCCAGTAGGGGGGACCCCCCGAACACCGGGGAGCTGTTTTTT. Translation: CASRGDPPNTGELFF.

The CDR3 nucleotides are TGTGCCAGCAGTCGTGACAGGGTCGGAAGCGGGGAGCTGTTTTTT. Amino acids: CASSRDRVGSGELFF. The chain is built from TRBV5-6 and TRBJ2-2; TRBD1 matches 7 bases. The CDR3 length is 15 residues. Germline assignment: CDR1 SGHDT and CDR2 YYEEEE. With 5 bases clipped from V and 7 bases from J, the junction kept 11 bases outside the gene matches.

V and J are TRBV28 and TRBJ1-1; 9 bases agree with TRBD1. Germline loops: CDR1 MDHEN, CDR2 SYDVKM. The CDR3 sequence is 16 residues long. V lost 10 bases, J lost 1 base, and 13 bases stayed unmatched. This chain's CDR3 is CATHFLPGQGNTEAFF. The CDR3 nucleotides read TGTGCCACCCATTTTCTACCGGGACAGGGGAACACTGAAGCTTTCTTT.

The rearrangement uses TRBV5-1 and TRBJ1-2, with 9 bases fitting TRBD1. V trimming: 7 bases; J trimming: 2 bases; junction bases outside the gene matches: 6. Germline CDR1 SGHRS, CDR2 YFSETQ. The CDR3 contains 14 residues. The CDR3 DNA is TGCGCCAGCCGATCCGGGACAGGGAACTATGGCTACACCTTC. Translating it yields CASRSGTGNYGYTF.

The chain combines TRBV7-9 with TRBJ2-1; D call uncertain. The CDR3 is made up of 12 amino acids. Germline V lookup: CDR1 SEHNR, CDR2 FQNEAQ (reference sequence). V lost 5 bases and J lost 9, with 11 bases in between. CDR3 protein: CASSPEDFEQFF. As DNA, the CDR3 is TGTGCCAGCAGCCCAGAGGATTTTGAGCAGTTCTTC.

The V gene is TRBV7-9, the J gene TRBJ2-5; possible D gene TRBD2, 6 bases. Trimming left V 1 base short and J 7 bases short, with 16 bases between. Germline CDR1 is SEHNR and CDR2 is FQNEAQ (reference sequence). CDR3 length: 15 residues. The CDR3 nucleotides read TGTGCCAGCAGCTTAGTATCGGGGGATGGCGGGACCCAGTACTTC. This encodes CASSLVSGDGGTQYF. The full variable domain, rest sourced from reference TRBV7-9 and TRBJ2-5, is DTGVSQNPRHKITKRGQNVTFRCDPISEHNRLYWYRQTLGQGPEFLTYFQNEAQLEKSRLLSDRFSAERPKGSFSTLEIQRTEQGDSAMYLCASSLVSGDGGTQYFGPGTRLLVL.

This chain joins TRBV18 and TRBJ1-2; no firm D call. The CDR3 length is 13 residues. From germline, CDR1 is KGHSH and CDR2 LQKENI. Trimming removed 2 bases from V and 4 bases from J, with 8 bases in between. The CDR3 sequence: CASSPDTAYGYTF. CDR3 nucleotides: TGTGCCAGCTCACCAGACACCGCCTATGGCTACACCTTC.

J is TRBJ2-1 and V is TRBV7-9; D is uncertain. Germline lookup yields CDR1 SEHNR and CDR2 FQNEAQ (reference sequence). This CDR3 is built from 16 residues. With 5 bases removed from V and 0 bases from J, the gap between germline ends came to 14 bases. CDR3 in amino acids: CASSTFSGPSYNEQFF. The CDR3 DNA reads TGTGCCAGCAGCACATTCAGTGGGCCCTCCTACAATGAGCAGTTCTTC.

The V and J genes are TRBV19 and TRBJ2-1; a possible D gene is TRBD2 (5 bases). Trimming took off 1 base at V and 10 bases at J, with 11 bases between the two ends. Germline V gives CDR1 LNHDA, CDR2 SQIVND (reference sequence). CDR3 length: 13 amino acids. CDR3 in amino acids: CASSIGKGGEQFF. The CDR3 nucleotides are TGTGCCAGTAGTATAGGAAAGGGCGGGGAGCAGTTCTTC.